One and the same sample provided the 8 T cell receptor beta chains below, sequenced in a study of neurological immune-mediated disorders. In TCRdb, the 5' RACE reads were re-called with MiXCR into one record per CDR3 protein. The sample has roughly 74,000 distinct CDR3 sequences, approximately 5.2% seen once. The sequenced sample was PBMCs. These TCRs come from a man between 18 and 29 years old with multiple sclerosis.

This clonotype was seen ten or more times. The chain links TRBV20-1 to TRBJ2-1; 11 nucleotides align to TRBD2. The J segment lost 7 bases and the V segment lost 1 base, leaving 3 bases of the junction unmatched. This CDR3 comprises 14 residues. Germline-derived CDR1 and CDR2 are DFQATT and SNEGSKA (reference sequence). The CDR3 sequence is CSARGASGGNEQFF. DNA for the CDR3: TGCAGTGCTAGAGGGGCTAGCGGGGGGAATGAGCAGTTCTTC.

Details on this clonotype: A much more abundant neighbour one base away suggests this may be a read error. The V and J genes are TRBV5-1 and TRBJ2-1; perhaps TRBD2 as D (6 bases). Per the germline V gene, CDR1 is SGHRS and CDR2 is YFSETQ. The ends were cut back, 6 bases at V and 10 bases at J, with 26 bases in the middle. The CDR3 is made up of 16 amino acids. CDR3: CASTSSWDLRSGEQFF. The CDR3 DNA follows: TGCGCCAGCACGTCCTCTTGGGACTTAAGGTCTGGGGAGCAGTTCTTC. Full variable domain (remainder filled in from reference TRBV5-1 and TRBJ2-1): KAGVTQTPRYLIKTRGQQVTLSCSPISGHRSVSWYQQTPGQGLQFLFEYFSETQRNKGNFPGRFSGRQFSNSRSEMNVSTLELGDSALYLCASTSSWDLRSGEQFFGPGTRLTVL.

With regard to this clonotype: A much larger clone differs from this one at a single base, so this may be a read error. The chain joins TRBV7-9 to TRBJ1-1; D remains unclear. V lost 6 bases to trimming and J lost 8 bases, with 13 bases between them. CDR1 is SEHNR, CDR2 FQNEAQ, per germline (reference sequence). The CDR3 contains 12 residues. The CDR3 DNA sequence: TGTGCCAGCAGTGAAAAGGGAGACGAAGCTTTCTTT. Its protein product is CASSEKGDEAFF.

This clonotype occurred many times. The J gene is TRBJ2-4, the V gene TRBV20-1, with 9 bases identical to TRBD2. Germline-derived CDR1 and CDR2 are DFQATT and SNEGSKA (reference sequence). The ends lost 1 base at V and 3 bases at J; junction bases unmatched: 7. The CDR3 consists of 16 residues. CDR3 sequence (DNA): TGCAGTGCTAGAGCAGCTAGCGGGGTTGGCAAAAACATTCAGTACTTC. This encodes CSARAASGVGKNIQYF.

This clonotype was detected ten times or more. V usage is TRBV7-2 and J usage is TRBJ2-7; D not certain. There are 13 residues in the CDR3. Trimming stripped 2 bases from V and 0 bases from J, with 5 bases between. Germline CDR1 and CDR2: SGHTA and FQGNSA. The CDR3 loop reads CASSLTRSYEQYF. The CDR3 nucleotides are TGTGCCAGCAGCTTAACCCGCTCCTACGAGCAGTACTTC.

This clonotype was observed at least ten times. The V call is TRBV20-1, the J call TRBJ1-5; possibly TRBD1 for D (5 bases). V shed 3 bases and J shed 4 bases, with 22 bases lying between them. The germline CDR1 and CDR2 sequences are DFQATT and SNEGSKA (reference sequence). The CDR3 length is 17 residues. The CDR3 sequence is CSARGRRSRFTNQPQHF. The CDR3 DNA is TGCAGTGCTAGGGGACGTCGCTCACGTTTTACTAATCAGCCCCAGCATTTT.

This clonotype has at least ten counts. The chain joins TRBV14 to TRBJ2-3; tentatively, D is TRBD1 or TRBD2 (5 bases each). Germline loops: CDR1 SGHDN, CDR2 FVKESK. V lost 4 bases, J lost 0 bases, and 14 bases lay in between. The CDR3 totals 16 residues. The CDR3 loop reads CASSPGTDISTDTQYF. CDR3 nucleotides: TGTGCCAGCAGCCCCGGGACGGACATTAGCACAGATACGCAGTATTTT.

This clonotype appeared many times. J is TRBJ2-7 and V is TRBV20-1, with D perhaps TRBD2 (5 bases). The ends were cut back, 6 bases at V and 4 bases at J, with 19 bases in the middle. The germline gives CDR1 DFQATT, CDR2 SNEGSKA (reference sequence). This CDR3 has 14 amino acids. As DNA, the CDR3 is TGCAGTGCCCGACGGCGGACTCCTACATACGAGCAGTACTTC. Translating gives CSARRRTPTYEQYF.